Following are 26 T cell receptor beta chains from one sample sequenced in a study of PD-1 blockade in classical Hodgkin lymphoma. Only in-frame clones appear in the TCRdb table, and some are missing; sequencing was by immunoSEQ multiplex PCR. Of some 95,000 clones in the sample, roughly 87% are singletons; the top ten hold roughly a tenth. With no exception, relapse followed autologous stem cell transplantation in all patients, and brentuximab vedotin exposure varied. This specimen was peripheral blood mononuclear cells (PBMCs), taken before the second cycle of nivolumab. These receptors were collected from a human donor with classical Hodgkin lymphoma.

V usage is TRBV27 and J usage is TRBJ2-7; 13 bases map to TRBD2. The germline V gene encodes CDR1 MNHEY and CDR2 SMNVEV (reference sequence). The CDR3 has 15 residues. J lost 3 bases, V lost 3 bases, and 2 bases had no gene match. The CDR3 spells CASSFWTSGSYEQYF. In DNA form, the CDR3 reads TGTGCCAGCAGTTTTTGGACTAGCGGGAGCTACGAGCAGTACTTC.

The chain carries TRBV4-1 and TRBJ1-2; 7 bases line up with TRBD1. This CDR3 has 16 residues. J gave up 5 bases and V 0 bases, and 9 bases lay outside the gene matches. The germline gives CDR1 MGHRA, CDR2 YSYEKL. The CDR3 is CASSQEPAGTDYGYTF. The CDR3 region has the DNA TGCGCCAGCAGCCAAGAGCCCGCCGGGACAGATTATGGCTACACCTTC.

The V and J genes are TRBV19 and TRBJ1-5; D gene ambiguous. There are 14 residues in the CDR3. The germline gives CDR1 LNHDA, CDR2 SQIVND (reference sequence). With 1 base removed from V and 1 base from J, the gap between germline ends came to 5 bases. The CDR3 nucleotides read TGTGCCAGTAGTATAGTGCCCAGCAATCAGCCCCAGCATTTT. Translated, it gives CASSIVPSNQPQHF.

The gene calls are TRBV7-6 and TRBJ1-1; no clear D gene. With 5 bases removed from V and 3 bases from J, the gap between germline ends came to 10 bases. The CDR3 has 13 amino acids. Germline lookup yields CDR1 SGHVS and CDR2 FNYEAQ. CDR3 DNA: TGTGCCAGCAGCCGCCAGAGGGACACTGAAGCTTTCTTT. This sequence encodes CASSRQRDTEAFF.

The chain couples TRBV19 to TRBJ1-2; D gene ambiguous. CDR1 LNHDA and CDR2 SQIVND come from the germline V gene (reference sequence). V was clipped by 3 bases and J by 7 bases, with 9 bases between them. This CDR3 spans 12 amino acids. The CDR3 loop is CASSIREGGYTF. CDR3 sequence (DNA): TGTGCCAGTAGTATCCGAGAAGGTGGCTACACCTTC.

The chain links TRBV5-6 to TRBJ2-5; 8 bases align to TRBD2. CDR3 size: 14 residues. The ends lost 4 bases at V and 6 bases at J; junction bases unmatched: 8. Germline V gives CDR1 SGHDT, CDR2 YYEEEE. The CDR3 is CASSPGGAVKTQYF. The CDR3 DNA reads TGTGCCAGCAGCCCCGGGGGGGCGGTAAAGACCCAGTACTTC.

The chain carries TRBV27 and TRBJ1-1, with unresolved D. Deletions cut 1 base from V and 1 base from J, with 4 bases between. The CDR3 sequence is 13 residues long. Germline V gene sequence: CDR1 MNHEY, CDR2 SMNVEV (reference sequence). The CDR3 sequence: CASSLLGNTEAFF. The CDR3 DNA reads TGTGCCAGCAGTTTATTGGGGAACACTGAAGCTTTCTTT.

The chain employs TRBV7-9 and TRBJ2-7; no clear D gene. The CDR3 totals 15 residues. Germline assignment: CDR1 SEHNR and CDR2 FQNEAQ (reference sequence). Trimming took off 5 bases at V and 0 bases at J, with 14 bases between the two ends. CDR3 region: CASSPVGQSSYEQYF. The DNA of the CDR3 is TGTGCCAGCAGCCCTGTTGGCCAGAGCTCCTACGAGCAGTACTTC.

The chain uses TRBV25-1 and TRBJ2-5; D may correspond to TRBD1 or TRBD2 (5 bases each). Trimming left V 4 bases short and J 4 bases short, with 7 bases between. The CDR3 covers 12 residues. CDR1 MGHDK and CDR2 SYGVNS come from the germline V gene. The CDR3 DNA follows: TGTGCCAGCAGTGCAGGGAGAGAGACCCAGTACTTC. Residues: CASSAGRETQYF.

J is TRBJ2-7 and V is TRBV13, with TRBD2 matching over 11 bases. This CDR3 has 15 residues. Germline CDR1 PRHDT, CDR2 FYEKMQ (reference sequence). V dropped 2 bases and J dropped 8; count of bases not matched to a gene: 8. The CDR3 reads CASSLKLAGDPKQYF. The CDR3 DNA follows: TGTGCCAGCAGCTTAAAACTAGCGGGAGACCCGAAGCAGTACTTC.

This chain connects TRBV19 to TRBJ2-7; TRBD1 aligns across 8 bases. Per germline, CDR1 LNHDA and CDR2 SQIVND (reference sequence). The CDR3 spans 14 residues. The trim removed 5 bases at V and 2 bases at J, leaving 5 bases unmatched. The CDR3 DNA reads TGTGCCAGTAGTTCGGACAGGGTGCCCTACGAGCAGTACTTC. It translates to CASSSDRVPYEQYF.

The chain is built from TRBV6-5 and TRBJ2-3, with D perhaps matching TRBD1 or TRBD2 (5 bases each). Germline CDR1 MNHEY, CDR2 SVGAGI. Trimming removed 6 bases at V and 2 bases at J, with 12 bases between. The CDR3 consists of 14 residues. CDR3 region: CASSRDLSTDTQYF. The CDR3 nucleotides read TGTGCCAGCAGCCGGGACCTCTCCACAGATACGCAGTATTTT.

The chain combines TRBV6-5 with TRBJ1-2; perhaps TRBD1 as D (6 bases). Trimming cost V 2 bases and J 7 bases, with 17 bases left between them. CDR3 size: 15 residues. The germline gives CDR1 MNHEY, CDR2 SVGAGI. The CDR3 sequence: CASSYADRLGGGYTF. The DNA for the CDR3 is TGTGCCAGCAGTTACGCAGACAGGTTGGGGGGTGGCTACACCTTC.

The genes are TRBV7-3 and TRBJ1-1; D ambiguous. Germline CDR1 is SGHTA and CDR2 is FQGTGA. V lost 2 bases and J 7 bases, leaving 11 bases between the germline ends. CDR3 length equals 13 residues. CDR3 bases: TGTGCCAGCAGCTTATATGGTGGGATTGAAGCTTTCTTT. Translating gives CASSLYGGIEAFF.

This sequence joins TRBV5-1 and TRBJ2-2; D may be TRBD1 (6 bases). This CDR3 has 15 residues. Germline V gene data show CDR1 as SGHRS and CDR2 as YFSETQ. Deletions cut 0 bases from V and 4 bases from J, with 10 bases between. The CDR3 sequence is CASSLGGRGTGELFF. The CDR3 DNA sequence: TGCGCCAGCAGCTTGGGGGGGCGTGGCACCGGGGAGCTGTTTTTT.

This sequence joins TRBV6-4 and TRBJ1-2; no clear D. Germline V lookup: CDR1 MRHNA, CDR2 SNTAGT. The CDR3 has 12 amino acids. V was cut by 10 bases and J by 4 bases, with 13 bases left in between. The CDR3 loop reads CAIEDCCYGYTF. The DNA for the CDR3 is TGTGCCATCGAGGACTGCTGCTATGGCTACACCTTC.

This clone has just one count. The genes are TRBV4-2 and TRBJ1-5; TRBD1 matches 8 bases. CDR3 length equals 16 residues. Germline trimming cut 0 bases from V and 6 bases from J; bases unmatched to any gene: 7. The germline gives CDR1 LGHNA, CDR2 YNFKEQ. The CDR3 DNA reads TGTGCCAGCAGCCAAGATCTAGGACAGGGTAGTCAGCCCCAGCATTTT. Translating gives CASSQDLGQGSQPQHF.

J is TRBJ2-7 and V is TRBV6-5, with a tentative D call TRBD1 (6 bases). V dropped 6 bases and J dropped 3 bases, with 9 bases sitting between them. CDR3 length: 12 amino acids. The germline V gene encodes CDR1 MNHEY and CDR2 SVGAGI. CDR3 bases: TGTGCCAGCAGGGCGGACAGCTACGAGCAGTACTTC. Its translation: CASRADSYEQYF.

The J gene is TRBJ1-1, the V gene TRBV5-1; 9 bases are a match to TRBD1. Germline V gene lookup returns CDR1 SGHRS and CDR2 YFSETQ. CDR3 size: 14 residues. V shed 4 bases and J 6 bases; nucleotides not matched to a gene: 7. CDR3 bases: TGCGCCAGCAGCATCGGACAGGGGAGGTCTGAAGCTTTCTTT. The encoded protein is CASSIGQGRSEAFF.

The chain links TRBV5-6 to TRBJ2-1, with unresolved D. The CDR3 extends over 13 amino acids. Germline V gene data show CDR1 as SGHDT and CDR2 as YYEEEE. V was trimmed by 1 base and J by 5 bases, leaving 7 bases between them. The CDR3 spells CASSLIGDNEQFF. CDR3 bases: TGTGCCAGCAGCTTGATCGGAGACAATGAGCAGTTCTTC. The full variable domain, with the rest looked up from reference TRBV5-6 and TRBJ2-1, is DAGVTQSPTHLIKTRGQQVTLRCSPKSGHDTVSWYQQALGQGPQFIFQYYEEEERQRGNFPDRFSGHQFPNYSSELNVNALLLGDSALYLCASSLIGDNEQFFGPGTRLTVL.

CDR3 DNA sequence: TGTGCCTGGAGTGTAGGGGGTTACACTGAAGCTTTCTTT. It codes for CAWSVGGYTEAFF. This chain joins TRBV30 and TRBJ1-1, with a possible D match to TRBD1 (6 bases). Germline CDR1 and CDR2: GTSNPN and SVGIG (reference sequence). This CDR3 is built from 13 residues. Trimming took 0 bases from V and 3 from J, leaving 8 bases between them.

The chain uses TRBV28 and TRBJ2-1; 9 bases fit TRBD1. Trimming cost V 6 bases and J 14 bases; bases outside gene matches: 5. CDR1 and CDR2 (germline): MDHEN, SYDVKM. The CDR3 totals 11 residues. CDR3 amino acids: CASSSGTGKFF. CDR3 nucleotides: TGTGCCAGCAGCTCCGGGACAGGGAAGTTCTTC. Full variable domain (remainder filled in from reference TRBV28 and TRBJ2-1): DVKVTQSSRYLVKRTGEKVFLECVQDMDHENMFWYRQDPGLGLRLIYFSYDVKMKEKGDIPEGYSVSREKKERFSLILESASTNQTSMYLCASSSGTGKFFGPGTRLTVL.

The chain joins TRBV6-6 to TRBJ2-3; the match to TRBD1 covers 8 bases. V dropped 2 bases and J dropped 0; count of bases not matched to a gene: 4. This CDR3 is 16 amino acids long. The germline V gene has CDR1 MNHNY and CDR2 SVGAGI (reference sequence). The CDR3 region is CASSYAGGRSTDTQYF. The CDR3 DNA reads TGTGCCAGCAGTTACGCAGGGGGCCGTAGCACAGATACGCAGTATTTT.

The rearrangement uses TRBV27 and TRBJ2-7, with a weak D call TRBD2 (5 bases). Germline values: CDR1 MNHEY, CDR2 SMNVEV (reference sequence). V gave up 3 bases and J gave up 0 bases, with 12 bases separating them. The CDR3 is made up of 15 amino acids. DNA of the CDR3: TGTGCCAGCAGTTTTTGGCGGGCTAGCTCCTACGAGCAGTACTTC. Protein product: CASSFWRASSYEQYF.

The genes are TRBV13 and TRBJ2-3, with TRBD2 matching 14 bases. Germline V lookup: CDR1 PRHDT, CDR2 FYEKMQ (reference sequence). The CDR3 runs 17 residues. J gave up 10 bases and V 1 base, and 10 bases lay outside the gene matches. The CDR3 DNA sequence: TGTGCCAGCAGCTTAGCAGCCCCGGGACTAGCGGGGGACCCGCAGTATTTT. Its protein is CASSLAAPGLAGDPQYF.

The CDR3 nucleotides are TGTGCCACCAGCAGAGATCTGGCCAGGCCGGTTAGTGAGCAGTTCTTC. It yields the protein CATSRDLARPVSEQFF. The chain is built from TRBV15 and TRBJ2-1; no firm D call. The CDR3 runs 16 residues. CDR1 is LNHNV, CDR2 YYDKDF, per germline (reference sequence). Deletions cut 0 bases from V and 9 bases from J, with 18 bases between.